The 2 T cell receptor beta chains in this list originate from one sample, sequenced in a study of T cell repertoires in cytomegalovirus infection (dated 2019 in TCRdb). For these TCRs, the target antigens are not known. The treatment or condition label here, explained by the study, means: in vitro stimulation with specific CMV peptide epitopes to enrich CMV-specific T cells. These reads were obtained on an Illumina HiSeq 1500. TCRdb reran the public reads through fastp at Q25 and MiXCR, keeping productive beta chains. Each CDR3 protein gets just one entry, which takes the most common genes and DNA from the rows behind it. This sample lists 800,000 to 950,000 distinct CDR3 sequences; approximately 30% were detected once. The top ten clones comprise around 12% of the sample. Specimen: cultured CD8+ T cells from PBMCs, collected from culture after CMV antigen stimulation. Receptors were obtained from a human donor in good health (CMV status not recorded). Some clones in this sample may be carry-over from other donors' samples.

The chain couples TRBV7-9 to TRBJ1-5; D gene uncertain. V gave up 1 base and J gave up 7 bases, with 14 bases separating them. CDR1 and CDR2 (germline): SEHNR, FQNEAQ (reference sequence). The CDR3 is 15 residues long. The CDR3 here is CASSLDGSGRQPQHF. The CDR3 nucleotides are TGTGCCAGCAGCTTAGATGGATCTGGGAGACAGCCCCAGCATTTT.

There are a few counts of this clonotype. CDR3 protein: CASSIVTPGGTEAFF. For the CDR3, the DNA is TGTGCCAGTAGTATAGTGACCCCGGGAGGCACTGAAGCTTTCTTT. The chain combines TRBV19 with TRBJ1-1; D call uncertain. The germline CDR1 and CDR2 sequences are LNHDA and SQIVND (reference sequence). CDR3 length equals 15 residues. Trimming shortened V by 1 base and J by 4 bases, and 13 bases separated the two germline ends.